A selection of T cell receptor beta chains follows, all from one sample in a study of T cell responses to AZD1222 COVID-19 vaccine. Assay: immunoSEQ multiplex PCR; the TCRdb copy retains only in-frame clones and omits some. The data show 90,000 to 100,000 clones, approximately 88% seen once. Sequenced material: peripheral blood, taken on day 0 of AZD1222 vaccination. The receptors here all came from an adult in good health. The CDR3 runs from the conserved cysteine through the conserved F or W. The D gene is left open where the match is weak. Clone size appears in some rows only: once, few, many, or a class for an expanded clone.

CDR3nt,CDR3aa,v_gene,j_gene,abundance,d_gene
TGCGCCAGCAGCGGTGGGGGGCTGGGTGGCTACACCTTC,CASSGGGLGGYTF,TRBV10-2,TRBJ1-2,.,.
TGTGCCAGCAGAAACATGGCGGGGGGCAACTATGGCTACACCTTC,CASRNMAGGNYGYTF,TRBV9,TRBJ1-2,.,.
TGTGCCAGCGGGGGGCGGGGCGTCAGGGAAGCTTTCTTT,CASGGRGVREAFF,TRBV21-1,TRBJ1-1,.,.
TGTGCCAGCAGTGACGGGACCTCTGGGGCCAACGTCCTGACTTTC,CASSDGTSGANVLTF,TRBV6-4,TRBJ2-6,.,.
TGTGCCAGTAGTACCCGGGACAGTTCCTACAATGAGCAGTTCTTC,CASSTRDSSYNEQFF,TRBV19,TRBJ2-1,.,TRBD1
TGTGCCAGCTCACCGCGACAGGATTACACTGAAGCTTTCTTT,CASSPRQDYTEAFF,TRBV18,TRBJ1-1,once,.
TGTGCCAGCAGTGAAGCAGACGGGAATCAGCCCCAGCATTTT,CASSEADGNQPQHF,TRBV2,TRBJ1-5,.,.
TGTGCCAGCATGGCCAATCAGGGTCAGCCCCAGCATTTT,CASMANQGQPQHF,TRBV2,TRBJ1-5,once,.
TGTGCCAGCAGGGGGACAGGGGGCAGGGGATCACCCCTCCACTTT,CASRGTGGRGSPLHF,TRBV6-5,TRBJ1-6,once,TRBD1
TGTGCCAGCAGCTTAGCTTCGGACAGGGTGAACACCATATATTTT,CASSLASDRVNTIYF,TRBV7-9,TRBJ1-3,.,TRBD1
TGTGCCAGCAGCATAGGACAAAGCTCTGGAAACACCATATATTTT,CASSIGQSSGNTIYF,TRBV5-4,TRBJ1-3,.,.
TGTGCCAGCAGTCCCGGGACAGGGGCCGAGCAGTACTTC,CASSPGTGAEQYF,TRBV12-3/TRBV12-4,TRBJ2-7,few,TRBD1
TGTGCCAGCAGTTCATCAAATAGCAATCAGCCCCAGCATTTT,CASSSSNSNQPQHF,TRBV2,TRBJ1-5,.,.
TGTGCCACCAGCAGGGACAGGCTAACATCCCCGCTAACCTACGAGCAGTACTTC,CATSRDRLTSPLTYEQYF,TRBV15,TRBJ2-7,once,TRBD1
TGTGCCAGCGGGTCGGGACAGGGGGTTACGTTTACGCAGTATTTT,CASGSGQGVTFTQYF,TRBV6-5,TRBJ2-3,.,TRBD1
TGTGCCAGTAGTAGACCGACGGGGAGGAATGAAAAACTGTTTTTT,CASSRPTGRNEKLFF,TRBV19,TRBJ1-4,.,.
TGCGCCAGCCCCCTGCTCCAGGATCCCAATCAGCCCCAGCATTTT,CASPLLQDPNQPQHF,TRBV23-1,TRBJ1-5,.,.
TGTGCCAGCAGCGTAGGGGGACAATCCTCCGGGGCCAACGTCCTGACTTTC,CASSVGGQSSGANVLTF,TRBV9,TRBJ2-6,.,.
TGTGCCACCAGTGATTTACTACAGACCCATGGCTACACCTTC,CATSDLLQTHGYTF,TRBV24-1,TRBJ1-2,.,.
TGTGCCAGCAGTGTCGGAAACAGGTTCTTGGAGACCCAGTACTTC,CASSVGNRFLETQYF,TRBV2,TRBJ2-5,.,.
TGTGCCAGCAGACTGAATGGGGGAGGAGACACTGAAGCTTTCTTT,CASRLNGGGDTEAFF,TRBV27,TRBJ1-1,once,.
TGTGCCAGCAGTTTTACGGCCTCCGGGACAGACTATGGCTACACCTTC,CASSFTASGTDYGYTF,TRBV6-6,TRBJ1-2,.,TRBD1
TGTGCCAGCACCCCCGGGCAGGGGAGTTTTGGCTACACCTTC,CASTPGQGSFGYTF,TRBV11-2,TRBJ1-2,.,.